This T cell receptor (beta chain) was recovered during a study of vaccination and CD4 T cells after COVID-19. Across the whole study: Sampling post-COVID took place a median roughly 93 days after diagnosis (range 35 to 161). Investigators stimulated cells with overlapping spike peptides drawn from SARS-CoV-2, HCoV-NL63, HCoV-OC43 and HCoV-229E. Control cultures were given a CEFX pool, an HIV-1 Nef pool, or no peptide.

This CDR3 has 12 residues. V was pared by 0 bases and J by 6 bases, with 5 bases between. Germline V gene sequence: CDR1 MNHEY, CDR2 SVGEGT. Researchers used the Oncomine TCR Beta short-read assay to sequence DNA from cultured CD4+ T cells. One entry per CDR3 protein results from TCRdb running MiXCR on the PCR reads. Of more than 9,000 distinct CDR3 sequences listed, approximately 57% are singletons. Treatment: approximately nine-day PBMC culture with coronavirus spike peptide pools or control peptides (ViraFEST assay). The study's findings and limits: Median numbers of SARS-CoV-2-reactive clonotypes increased from approximately 21 to 40 (not a significant change).

Details on this clonotype: Its antigen is not known.

This TCR derives from a human donor who had recovered from COVID-19. The sequenced sample was CD4+ T cells from blood, cultured in vitro. This chain links TRBV6-2 or TRBV6-3 with TRBJ1-2, with D unresolved. CDR3: CASSYSRDGYTF. The CDR3 DNA reads TGTGCCAGCAGTTACTCTAGAGATGGCTACACCTTC.